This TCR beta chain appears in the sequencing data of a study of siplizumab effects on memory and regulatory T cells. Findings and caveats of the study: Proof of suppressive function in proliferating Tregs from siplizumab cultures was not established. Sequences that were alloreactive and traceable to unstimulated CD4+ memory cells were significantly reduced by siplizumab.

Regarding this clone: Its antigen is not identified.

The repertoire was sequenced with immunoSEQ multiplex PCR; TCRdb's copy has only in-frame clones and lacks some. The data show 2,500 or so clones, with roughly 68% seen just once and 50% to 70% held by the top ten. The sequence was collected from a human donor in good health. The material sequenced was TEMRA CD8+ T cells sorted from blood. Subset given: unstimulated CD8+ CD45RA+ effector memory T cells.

The CDR3 DNA is TGCGCCAGCAGATTAAACGACGGGCTGTTGTCTGGAAACACCATATATTTT. Translation gives CASRLNDGLLSGNTIYF. The V and J genes are TRBV5-1 and TRBJ1-3; D is unresolved. CDR1 SGHRS and CDR2 YFSETQ come from the germline V gene. CDR3 size: 17 residues. Trimming stripped 5 bases from V and 1 base from J, with 19 bases between. The whole variable domain, filled in from reference TRBV5-1 and TRBJ1-3, reads KAGVTQTPRYLIKTRGQQVTLSCSPISGHRSVSWYQQTPGQGLQFLFEYFSETQRNKGNFPGRFSGRQFSNSRSEMNVSTLELGDSALYLCASRLNDGLLSGNTIYFGEGSWLTVV.